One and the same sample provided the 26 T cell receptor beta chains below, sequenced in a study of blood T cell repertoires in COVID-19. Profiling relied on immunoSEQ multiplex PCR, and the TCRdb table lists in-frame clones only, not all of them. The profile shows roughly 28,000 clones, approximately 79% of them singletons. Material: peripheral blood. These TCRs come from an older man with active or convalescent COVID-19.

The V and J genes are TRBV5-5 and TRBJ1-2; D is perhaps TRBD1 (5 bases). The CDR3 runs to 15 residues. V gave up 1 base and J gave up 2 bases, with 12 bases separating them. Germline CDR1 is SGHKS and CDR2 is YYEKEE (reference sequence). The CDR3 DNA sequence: TGTGCCAGCAGCTTGAGCACTCGGGGGAACTATGGCTACACCTTC. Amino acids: CASSLSTRGNYGYTF.

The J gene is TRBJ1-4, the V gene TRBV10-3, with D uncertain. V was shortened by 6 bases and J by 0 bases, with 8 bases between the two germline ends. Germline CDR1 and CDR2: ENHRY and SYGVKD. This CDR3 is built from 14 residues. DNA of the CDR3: TGTGCCATCAGGTCGGGTGCAACTAATGAAAAACTGTTTTTT. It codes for CAIRSGATNEKLFF.

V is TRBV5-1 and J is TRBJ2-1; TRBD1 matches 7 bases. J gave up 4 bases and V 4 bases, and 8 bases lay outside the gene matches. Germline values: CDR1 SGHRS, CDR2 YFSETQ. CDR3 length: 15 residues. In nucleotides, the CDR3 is TGCGCCAGCAGCCCCACCGGACAGGTGTACAATGAGCAGTTCTTC. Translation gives CASSPTGQVYNEQFF.

CDR3 sequence reads: CASSTTGTLAYEQYF. Written as DNA, the CDR3 is TGTGCCAGCAGCACAACCGGGACTCTTGCCTACGAGCAGTACTTC. V and J are TRBV13 and TRBJ2-7; TRBD2 might be the D (6 bases). The V end was cut by 5 bases, the J end by 2 bases, with 16 bases between. The CDR3 consists of 15 residues. Germline CDR1 is PRHDT and CDR2 is FYEKMQ (reference sequence).

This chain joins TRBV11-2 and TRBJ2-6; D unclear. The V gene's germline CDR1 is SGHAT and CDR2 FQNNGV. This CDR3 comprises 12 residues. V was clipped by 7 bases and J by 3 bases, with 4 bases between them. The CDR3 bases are TGTGCCAGCACTAGTGGGGCCAACGTCCTGACTTTC. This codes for CASTSGANVLTF.

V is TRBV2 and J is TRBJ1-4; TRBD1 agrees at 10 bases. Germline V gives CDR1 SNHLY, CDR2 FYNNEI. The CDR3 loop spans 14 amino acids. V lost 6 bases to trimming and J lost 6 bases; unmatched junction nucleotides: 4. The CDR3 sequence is CASSRQGADEKLFF. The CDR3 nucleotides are TGTGCCAGCAGCCGACAGGGGGCTGATGAAAAACTGTTTTTT.

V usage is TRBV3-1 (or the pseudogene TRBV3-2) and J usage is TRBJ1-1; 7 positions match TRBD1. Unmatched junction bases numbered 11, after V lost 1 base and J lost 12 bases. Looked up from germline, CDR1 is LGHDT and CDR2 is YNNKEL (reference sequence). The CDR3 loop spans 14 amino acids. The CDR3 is CASSQGGRRGQSFF. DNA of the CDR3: TGTGCCAGCAGCCAAGGGGGCCGGAGGGGGCAATCTTTCTTT.

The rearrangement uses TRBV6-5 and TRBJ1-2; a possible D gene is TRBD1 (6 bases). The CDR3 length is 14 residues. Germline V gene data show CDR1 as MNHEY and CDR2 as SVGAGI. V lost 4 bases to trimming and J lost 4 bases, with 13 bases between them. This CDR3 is CASSLGGHSYGYTF. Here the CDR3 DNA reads TGTGCCAGCAGTTTGGGGGGGCATAGCTATGGCTACACCTTC.

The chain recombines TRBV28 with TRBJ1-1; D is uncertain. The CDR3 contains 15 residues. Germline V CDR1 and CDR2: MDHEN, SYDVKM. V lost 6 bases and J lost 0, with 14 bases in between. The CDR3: CASRLETHMNTEAFF. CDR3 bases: TGTGCCAGCAGATTGGAGACCCACATGAACACTGAAGCTTTCTTT.

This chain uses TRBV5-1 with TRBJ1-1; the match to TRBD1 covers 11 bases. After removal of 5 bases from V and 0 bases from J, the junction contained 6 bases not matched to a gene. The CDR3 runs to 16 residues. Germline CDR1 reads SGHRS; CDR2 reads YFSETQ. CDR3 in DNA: TGCGCCAGCAGTCTAGGACAGGGGGCGATGAACACTGAAGCTTTCTTT. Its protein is CASSLGQGAMNTEAFF.

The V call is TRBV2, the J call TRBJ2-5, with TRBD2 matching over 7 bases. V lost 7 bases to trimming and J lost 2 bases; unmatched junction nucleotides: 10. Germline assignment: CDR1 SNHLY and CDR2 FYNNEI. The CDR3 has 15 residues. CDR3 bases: TGTGCCAGCATCGAGGGGTTGGGACTACAAGAGACCCAGTACTTC. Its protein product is CASIEGLGLQETQYF. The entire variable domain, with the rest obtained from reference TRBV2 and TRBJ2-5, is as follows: EPEVTQTPSHQVTQMGQEVILRCVPISNHLYFYWYRQILGQKVEFLVSFYNNEISEKSEIFDDQFSVERPDGSNFTLKIRSTKLEDSAMYFCASIEGLGLQETQYFGPGTRLLVL.

CDR3 loop: CASKRSGRATDTQYF. The CDR3 nucleotides are TGTGCCAGCAAACGTAGCGGGAGGGCCACAGATACGCAGTATTTT. V usage is TRBV28 and J usage is TRBJ2-3, with TRBD2 matching 11 bases. V was clipped by 7 bases and J by 2 bases; unmatched bases: 5. The length of the CDR3 is 15 residues. Germline V CDR1 and CDR2: MDHEN, SYDVKM.

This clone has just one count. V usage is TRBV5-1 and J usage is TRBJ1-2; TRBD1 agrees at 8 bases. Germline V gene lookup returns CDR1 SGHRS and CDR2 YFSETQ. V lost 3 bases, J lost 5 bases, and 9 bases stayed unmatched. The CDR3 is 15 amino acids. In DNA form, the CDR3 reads TGCGCCAGCAGCTCGACAGGGGAAGCCTCGTATGGCTACACCTTC. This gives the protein CASSSTGEASYGYTF.

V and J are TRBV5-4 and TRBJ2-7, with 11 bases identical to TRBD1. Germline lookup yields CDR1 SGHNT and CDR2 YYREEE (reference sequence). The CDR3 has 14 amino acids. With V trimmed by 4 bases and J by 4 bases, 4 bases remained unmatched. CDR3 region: CASSLDRGLYEQYF. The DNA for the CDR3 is TGTGCCAGCAGCCTGGACAGGGGGCTATACGAGCAGTACTTC.

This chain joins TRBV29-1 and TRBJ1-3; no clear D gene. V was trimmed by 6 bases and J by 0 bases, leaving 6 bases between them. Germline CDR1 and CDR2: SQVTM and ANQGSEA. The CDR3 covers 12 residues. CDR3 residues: CSVESSGNTIYF. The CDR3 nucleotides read TGCAGCGTAGAGAGCTCTGGAAACACCATATATTTT. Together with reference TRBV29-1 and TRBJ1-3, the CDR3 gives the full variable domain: SAVISQKPSRDICQRGTSLTIQCQVDSQVTMMFWYRQQPGQSLTLIATANQGSEATYESGFVIDKFPISRPNLTFSTLTVSNMSPEDSSIYLCSVESSGNTIYFGEGSWLTVV.

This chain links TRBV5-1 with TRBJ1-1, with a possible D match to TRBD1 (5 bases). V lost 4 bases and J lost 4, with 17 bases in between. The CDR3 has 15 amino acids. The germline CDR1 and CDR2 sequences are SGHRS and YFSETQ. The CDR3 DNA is TGCGCCAGCAGCCGAGACAGAACCTCGGGCACTGAAGCTTTCTTT. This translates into CASSRDRTSGTEAFF.

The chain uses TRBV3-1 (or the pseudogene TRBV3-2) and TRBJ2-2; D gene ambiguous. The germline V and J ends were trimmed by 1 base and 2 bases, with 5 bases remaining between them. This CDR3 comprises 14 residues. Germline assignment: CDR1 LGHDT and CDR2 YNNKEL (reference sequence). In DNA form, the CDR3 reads TGTGCCAGCAGCCAAGTTCTTAACACCGGGGAGCTGTTTTTT. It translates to CASSQVLNTGELFF.

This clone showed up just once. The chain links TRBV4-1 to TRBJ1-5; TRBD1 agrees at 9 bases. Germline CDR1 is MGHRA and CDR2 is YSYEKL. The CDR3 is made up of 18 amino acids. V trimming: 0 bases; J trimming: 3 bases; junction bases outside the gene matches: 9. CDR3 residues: CASSQDLRDRAPNQPQHF. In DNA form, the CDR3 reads TGCGCCAGCAGCCAAGATCTCCGGGACAGGGCTCCCAATCAGCCCCAGCATTTT.

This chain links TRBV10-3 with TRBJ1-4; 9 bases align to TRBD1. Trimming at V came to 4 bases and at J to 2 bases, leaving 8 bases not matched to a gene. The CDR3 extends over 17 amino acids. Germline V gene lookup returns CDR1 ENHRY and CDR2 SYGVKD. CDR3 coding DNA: TGTGCCATCAGTGCATCACAGGGGGCAGGGACTAATGAAAAACTGTTTTTT. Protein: CAISASQGAGTNEKLFF.

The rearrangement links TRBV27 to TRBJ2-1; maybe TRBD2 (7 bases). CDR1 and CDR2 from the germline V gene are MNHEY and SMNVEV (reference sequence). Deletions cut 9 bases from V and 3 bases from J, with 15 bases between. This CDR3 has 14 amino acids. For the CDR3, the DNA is TGTGCCAGTAAGGGGGGAGGGTTCTACAATGAGCAGTTCTTC. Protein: CASKGGGFYNEQFF.

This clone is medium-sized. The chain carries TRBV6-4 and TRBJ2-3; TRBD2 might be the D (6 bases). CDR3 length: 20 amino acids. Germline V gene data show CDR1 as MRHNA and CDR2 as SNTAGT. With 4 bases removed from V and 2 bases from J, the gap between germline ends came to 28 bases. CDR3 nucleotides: TGTGCCAGCAGTGTAAATCGCGGTCGGGCGGAGGGGCCCTCCACAGATACGCAGTATTTT. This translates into CASSVNRGRAEGPSTDTQYF.

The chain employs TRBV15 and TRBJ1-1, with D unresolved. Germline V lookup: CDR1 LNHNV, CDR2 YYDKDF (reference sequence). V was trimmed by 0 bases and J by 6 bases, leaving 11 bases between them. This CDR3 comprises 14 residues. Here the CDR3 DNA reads TGTGCCACCAGCAGAGATAACAACGGGGCTGAAGCTTTCTTT. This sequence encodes CATSRDNNGAEAFF.

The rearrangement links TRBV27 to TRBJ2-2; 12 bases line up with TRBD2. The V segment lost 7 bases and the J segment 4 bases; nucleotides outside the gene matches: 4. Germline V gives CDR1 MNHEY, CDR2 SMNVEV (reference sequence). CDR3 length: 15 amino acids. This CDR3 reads CASTSGGAITGELFF. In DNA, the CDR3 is TGTGCCAGCACTAGCGGGGGGGCCATCACCGGGGAGCTGTTTTTT.

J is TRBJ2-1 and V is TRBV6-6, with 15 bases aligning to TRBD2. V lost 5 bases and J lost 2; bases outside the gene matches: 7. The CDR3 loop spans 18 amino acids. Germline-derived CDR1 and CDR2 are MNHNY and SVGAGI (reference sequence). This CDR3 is CASSPQGLAGGAYNEQFF. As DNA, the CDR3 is TGTGCCAGCAGTCCTCAGGGACTAGCGGGGGGAGCCTACAATGAGCAGTTCTTC.

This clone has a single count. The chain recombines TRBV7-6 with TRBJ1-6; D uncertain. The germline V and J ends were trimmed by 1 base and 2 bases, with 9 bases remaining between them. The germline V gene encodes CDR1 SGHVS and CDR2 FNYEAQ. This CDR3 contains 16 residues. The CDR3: CASSLVAGTYNSPLHF. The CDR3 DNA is TGTGCCAGCAGCTTAGTGGCGGGGACCTATAATTCACCCCTCCACTTT. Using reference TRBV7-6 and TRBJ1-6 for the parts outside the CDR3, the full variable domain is GAGVSQSPRYKVTKRGQDVALRCDPISGHVSLYWYRQALGQGPEFLTYFNYEAQQDKSGLPNDRFSAERPEGSISTLTIQRTEQRDSAMYRCASSLVAGTYNSPLHFGNGTRLTVT.

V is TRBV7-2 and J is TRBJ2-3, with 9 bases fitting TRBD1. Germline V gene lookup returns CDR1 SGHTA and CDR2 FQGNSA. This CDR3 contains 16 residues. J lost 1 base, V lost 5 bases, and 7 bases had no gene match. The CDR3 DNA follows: TGTGCCAGCAGCGACGGGGGACAGGGTCGCACAGATACGCAGTATTTT. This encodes CASSDGGQGRTDTQYF.